The sequence of this T cell receptor (beta chain) was determined in a study of STAT5B mutations in CD4+ large granular lymphocyte leukemia (dated by TCRdb to between 2021 and 2023). Background on the whole study: Among the healthy controls, the CDR3 'QG' motif was associated with a particular HLA allele. The TCRbeta repertoires of CD4+ T-cell large granular lymphocyte leukemia patients were compared with the TCRbeta repertoires of healthy blood donors. The purity of purified fractions was confirmed by flow cytometry on FACSCanto II or FACSVerse to exceed 95% among lymphocytes.

The healthy controls were 37 blood donors, and the buffy coats of these donors were supplied by the Finnish Red Cross blood service. All TCR-sequenced material derived from peripheral blood: patient blood samples and healthy donor buffy coats. Ficoll-Hypaque gradient centrifugation was used to isolate peripheral blood mononuclear cells. CD4+ cells were purified magnetically from the buffy coats of healthy controls. The Gentra Puregene Cell and Tissue kit was used to extract genomic DNA, and a Qubit 2.0 fluorometer was used to measure the amount of genomic DNA. V was cut back by 0 bases and J by 0 bases, leaving a gap of 5 bases between them. CDR1 is given as SGHNT and CDR2 as YYREEE, both from the germline V gene (reference sequence). Spanning cysteine to phenylalanine, the CDR3 consists of 14 amino acids. Only CDR3 DNA remains: 42 bases, in frame from the first base. The investigation overall reported the following: The data were not HLA-matched, and the higher clonality in CD4+ T-LGLL than in CD8+ T-LGLL could be due to the relatively small sample size. Main leukemic clonotypes were private to each patient, although 25% to 30% appeared at low frequency in other patients' non-leukemic repertoires. Greater clonality appeared to be present in CD4-sorted patient repertoires than in healthy CD4+ repertoires, and the difference was retained after the putative leukemic clones were removed. Enrichment of TRBV06-family usage was observed among the top patient clones (8/27) relative to healthy controls (2/35).

About this clone: The antigen this receptor binds is unknown. Base quality data are lacking; no much larger clone is found one base away.

The immunoSEQ assay at survey resolution was used to sequence TCRbeta rearrangements from genomic DNA. The study's processing was this. In the TCR sequencing data, the smallest productive clonotype frequency that could be detected was 2.59 x 10-5. Analyses included only productive TCRbeta rearrangements, meaning complete and in-frame sequences. The clonality of each sample was calculated as Simpson clonality in the immunoSEQ Analyzer version 3.0. Clones were binned by frequency as very rare, small, medium, large (1-20%) or hyperexpanded (>20%). Generation probabilities were estimated with OLGA 1.2.3, V-gene circos plots were made with VDJtools, specificities were looked up in VDJdb, and CDR3 motifs were identified with GLIPH. Not all clones reach the TCRdb copy of this immuneACCESS table, which keeps in-frame sequences only. Checked studies attribute under half of the gap to unresolved V genes and leave the rest unexplained. V, J and clone size reflect that table, while D and trimming were determined from the DNA. For this sample the table gives 25,000 to 30,000 clones, of which about three quarters were detected only once. The ten largest clones take up less than 1.3% of the sample.

Material: CD4+ T cells from blood buffy coats. The receptor was derived from a human donor in good health. The chain was built from TRBV5-4 and TRBJ2-3, with no reliable assignment of the D segment. The sequence in DNA is TGTGCCAGCAGCTTGGCCCTTAGCACAGATACGCAGTATTTT. The translation is CASSLALSTDTQYF.